This T cell receptor beta chain came from a study of T-cell memory formation after mild COVID-19. General study results and limits: While clones contracting from day 15 to 85 were balanced between CD4 and CD8, later expanders leaned CD4+. Cross-reactive memory seemingly joined, as some responding clones were found in pre-infection memory.

A single record per CDR3 protein comes from TCRdb applying MiXCR to the 5' RACE reads. The top ten hold roughly 21% of the sample, which has about 320,000 distinct CDR3 sequences, 13% to 15% seen once. Germline V gene lookup returns CDR1 DFQATT and CDR2 SNEGSKA (reference sequence). V was shortened by 0 bases and J by 5 bases, with 10 bases between the two germline ends. CDR3 size: 14 residues. A remark on this clonotype: The antigen remains undetermined.

The sample was PBMCs or a T cell subset sorted from them (not recorded which). This chain uses TRBV20-1 with TRBJ1-4; D uncertain. The sequence came from a man aged 18 to 35 who had mild COVID-19 (a few samples of this study predate the infection). Cell type and time point are not known. The CDR3 DNA reads TGCAGTGCTAGAGATATTATGGAAAATGAAAAACTGTTTTTT. Amino acids: CSARDIMENEKLFF.